Presented here are 14 T cell receptor beta chains from one specimen sequenced in a study of lymphopenia after photon versus proton radiotherapy. Only in-frame clones appear in the TCRdb table, and some are missing; sequencing was by immunoSEQ multiplex PCR. The table has about 17,000 clones, 84% seen once. The specimen was peripheral blood, collected from a patient treated with proton-based radiotherapy. These receptors all stem from a man in his 70s with pancreatic cancer.

The chain carries TRBV5-1 and TRBJ2-6; D call uncertain. The CDR3 is made up of 15 amino acids. CDR1 and CDR2 (germline): SGHRS, YFSETQ. Trimming stripped 7 bases from V and 0 bases from J, with 11 bases between. CDR3 coding DNA: TGCGCCAGCCGGGCGTGGGCCTCTGGGGCCAACGTCCTGACTTTC. It codes for CASRAWASGANVLTF.

This sequence joins TRBV5-5 and TRBJ1-5; D perhaps matches TRBD1 (6 bases). CDR1 and CDR2 from the germline V gene are SGHKS and YYEKEE (reference sequence). V was trimmed by 2 bases and J by 5 bases, leaving 17 bases between them. This CDR3 spans 16 amino acids. As DNA, the CDR3 is TGTGCCAGCAGCTTAGCCTATGGACAGTCCCATCAGCCCCAGCATTTT. The encoded protein is CASSLAYGQSHQPQHF. Full variable domain (outside the CDR3, taken from reference TRBV5-5 and TRBJ1-5): DAGVTQSPTHLIKTRGQQVTLRCSPISGHKSVSWYQQVLGQGPQFIFQYYEKEERGRGNFPDRFSARQFPNYSSELNVNALLLGDSALYLCASSLAYGQSHQPQHFGDGTRLSIL.

CDR3 amino acids: CASSTGTAPNNEQFF. The DNA of the CDR3 is TGTGCCAGCAGCACCGGGACAGCACCTAACAATGAGCAGTTCTTC. The genes are TRBV7-9 and TRBJ2-1, with 7 bases fitting TRBD1. With 5 bases clipped from V and 5 bases from J, the junction kept 9 bases outside the gene matches. The CDR3 consists of 15 residues. Per the germline V gene, CDR1 is SEHNR and CDR2 is FQNEAQ (reference sequence).

The chain links TRBV9 to TRBJ2-2; D is unresolved. V was shortened by 4 bases and J by 6 bases, with 10 bases between the two germline ends. This CDR3 has 13 residues. From germline, CDR1 is SGDLS and CDR2 YYNGEE. CDR3 bases: TGTGCCAGCAGCCCTGTAGTGGCCGGGGAGCTGTTTTTT. Translating gives CASSPVVAGELFF. Full variable domain (outside the CDR3, taken from reference TRBV9 and TRBJ2-2): DSGVTQTPKHLITATGQRVTLRCSPRSGDLSVYWYQQSLDQGLQFLIQYYNGEERAKGNILERFSAQQFPDLHSELNLSSLELGDSALYFCASSPVVAGELFFGEGSRLTVL.

The chain uses TRBV5-1 and TRBJ2-6, with TRBD1 matching over 7 bases. The germline V gene encodes CDR1 SGHRS and CDR2 YFSETQ. Trimming removed 0 bases from V and 2 bases from J; junction bases left unmatched: 8. The CDR3 is 18 amino acids. The CDR3 DNA reads as TGCGCCAGCAGCTTGGTAGGGGGCGGTGGTACTGGGGCCAACGTCCTGACTTTC. Translating it yields CASSLVGGGGTGANVLTF.

The chain joins TRBV11-2 to TRBJ2-7; 12 nucleotides match TRBD2. Germline trimming cut 5 bases from V and 1 base from J; bases unmatched to any gene: 12. Germline loops: CDR1 SGHAT, CDR2 FQNNGV. The length of the CDR3 is 18 residues. CDR3 bases: TGTGCCAGCAGCACGAGCCCAGACGGGACTAGCGGGTCCTACGAGCAGTACTTC. This gives the protein CASSTSPDGTSGSYEQYF.

The chain recombines TRBV19 with TRBJ2-7; 7 positions agree with TRBD2. Unmatched junction bases numbered 11, after V lost 3 bases and J lost 3 bases. The CDR3 covers 16 residues. In germline, CDR1 is LNHDA, CDR2 SQIVND (reference sequence). Written as DNA, the CDR3 is TGTGCCAGTAGTATGGGGGGGTATGTGTCGAGCTACGAGCAGTACTTC. It codes for CASSMGGYVSSYEQYF.

The J gene is TRBJ2-7, the V gene TRBV11-1; 8 nucleotides agree with TRBD2. Germline V gene sequence: CDR1 SGHAT, CDR2 FQDESV (reference sequence). This CDR3 region has 15 residues. The V segment lost 1 base and the J segment 4 bases; nucleotides outside the gene matches: 6. The CDR3 loop reads CASSLDRGGSYEQYF. The DNA of the CDR3 is TGTGCCAGCAGCTTAGACCGGGGGGGGAGTTACGAGCAGTACTTC.

Only a few counts were recorded for this clone. V usage is TRBV5-1 and J usage is TRBJ2-7; 8 bases are shared with TRBD1. CDR1 and CDR2 from the germline V gene are SGHRS and YFSETQ. This CDR3 has 15 amino acids. Losses at the gene ends were 0 bases for V and 5 bases for J; bases not matched to a gene: 7. The CDR3 DNA sequence: TGCGCCAGCAGCTTGGCTCGGGGGACAGGCGACGAGCAGTACTTC. Protein product: CASSLARGTGDEQYF.

This clone was detected once. The V and J genes are TRBV19 and TRBJ1-5; D gene ambiguous. Germline loops: CDR1 LNHDA, CDR2 SQIVND (reference sequence). V lost 3 bases and J lost 6, with 9 bases in between. The CDR3 has 13 amino acids. For the CDR3, the DNA is TGTGCCAGTAGTATCCCTGAAGGTCAGCCCCAGCATTTT. It translates to CASSIPEGQPQHF.

The gene calls are TRBV6-5 and TRBJ2-7, with D perhaps given as TRBD1 or TRBD2 (6 bases each). V was trimmed by 2 bases and J by 3 bases, leaving 14 bases between them. The CDR3 contains 15 residues. The germline CDR1 and CDR2 sequences are MNHEY and SVGAGI. For the CDR3, the DNA is TGTGCCAGCAGTTACGACTTCCGGGGGCACTACGAGCAGTACTTC. The encoded protein is CASSYDFRGHYEQYF.

This rearrangement joins TRBV30 to TRBJ2-1; D gene uncertain. V lost 2 bases and J 0 bases, leaving 8 bases between the germline ends. Germline CDR1 is GTSNPN and CDR2 is SVGIG (reference sequence). The CDR3 is 14 amino acids. CDR3 protein: CAWSRRSSYNEQFF. CDR3 DNA sequence: TGTGCCTGGAGTAGGCGGAGCTCCTACAATGAGCAGTTCTTC.

The chain couples TRBV6-5 to TRBJ1-2; D unresolved. The CDR3 spans 13 residues. The V end was cut by 1 base, the J end by 6 bases, with 9 bases between. Germline V lookup: CDR1 MNHEY, CDR2 SVGAGI. The DNA of the CDR3 is TGTGCCAGCAGTTACTTAGGCGTCCATGGCTACACCTTC. It translates to CASSYLGVHGYTF.

This clone appeared a few times. The chain is built from TRBV11-3 and TRBJ2-5; TRBD1 is a possible D gene (5 bases). Trimming stripped 4 bases from V and 5 bases from J, with 14 bases between. This CDR3 comprises 14 residues. Germline V gives CDR1 SGHNT, CDR2 YENEEA. The CDR3 sequence: CASSSRWGRETQYF. In DNA, the CDR3 is TGTGCCAGCAGCTCCCGTTGGGGCAGGGAGACCCAGTACTTC.